The sequence of this T cell receptor (beta chain) was determined in a study of T cells after yellow fever vaccination. TCRdb re-analysed the 5' RACE reads in MiXCR, keeping a single row per CDR3 protein. The sample records hundreds of thousands of distinct CDR3 sequences, around a sixth being singletons. With 1 base clipped from V and 3 bases from J, the junction kept 5 bases outside the gene matches. From germline, CDR1 is SGDLS and CDR2 YYNGEE. CDR3 length: 15 amino acids. V usage is TRBV9 and J usage is TRBJ1-2; TRBD1 aligns across 8 bases. The source material was PBMCs, sampled before the yellow fever booster vaccination. This clonotype was obtained from a man aged 18 to 30 who received the YFV17D yellow fever vaccine. The CDR3 nucleotides are TGTGCCAGCAGCGTACTCGGACAGGGCGACTATGGCTACACCTTC. Its translation: CASSVLGQGDYGYTF.